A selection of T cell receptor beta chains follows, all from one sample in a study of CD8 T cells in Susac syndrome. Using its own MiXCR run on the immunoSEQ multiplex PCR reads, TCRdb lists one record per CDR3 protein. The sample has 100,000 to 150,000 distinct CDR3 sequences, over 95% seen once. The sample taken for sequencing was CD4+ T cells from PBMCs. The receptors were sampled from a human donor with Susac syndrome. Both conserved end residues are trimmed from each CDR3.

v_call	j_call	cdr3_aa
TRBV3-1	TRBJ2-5	ASSQDVSGRRETQY
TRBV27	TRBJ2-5	ASSAWSRVETQY
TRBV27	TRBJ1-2	ASASDRNYGYT
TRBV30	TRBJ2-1	AFSSGAYNEQF
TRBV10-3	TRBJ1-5	AISEGTGNQPQH
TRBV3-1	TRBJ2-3	ASSPSLGRDTQY
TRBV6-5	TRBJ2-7	ASSYQREAYEQY
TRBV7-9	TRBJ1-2	ASSLSTGQVDGYT
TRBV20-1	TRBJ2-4	SAHYTAKNIQY
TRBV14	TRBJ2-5	ASSHDWRGTQY
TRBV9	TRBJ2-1	ASSVEGFSYNEQF
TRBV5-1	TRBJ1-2	ASSLAPTNTGAYT
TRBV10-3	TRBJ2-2	AISESVENTGELF
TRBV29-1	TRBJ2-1	SVGLAVTYNEQF
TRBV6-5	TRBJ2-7	ASSYKGQSYEQY
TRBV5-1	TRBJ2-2	ASSLLAGVGAGELF
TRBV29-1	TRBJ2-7	SVGRDSYEQY
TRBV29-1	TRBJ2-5	SADGGSETQY
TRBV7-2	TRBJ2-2	ASSLPNSGRTGELF
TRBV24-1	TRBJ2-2	ATSEHGQGARTGELF
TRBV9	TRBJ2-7	ASSVEPAGREYSYEQY
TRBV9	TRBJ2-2	ASRGTSGNTGELF
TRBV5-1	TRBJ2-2	ATSPAGYTGELF
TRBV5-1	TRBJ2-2	ASSLETMVGGELF
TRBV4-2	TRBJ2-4	ASSQDQKDIQY
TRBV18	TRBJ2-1	ASSGSFYNEQF
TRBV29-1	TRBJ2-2	SVDRGYTGELF
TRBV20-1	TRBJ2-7	SAFTPGPAEQY
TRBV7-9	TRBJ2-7	ASRRGQGQYEQY
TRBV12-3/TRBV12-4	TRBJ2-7	ASLRTGVHEQY
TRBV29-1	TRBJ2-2	SVEGGGGNTGELF
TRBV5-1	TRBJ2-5	ASSLEGIAGETQY
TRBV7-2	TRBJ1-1	ASSLGGQDTEAF
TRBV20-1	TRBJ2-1	SASFTDNEQF
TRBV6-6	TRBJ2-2	ASSYGTGSNTGELF
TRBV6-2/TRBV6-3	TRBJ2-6	ASSGGTGGKAGANVLT
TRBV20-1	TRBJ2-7	SARVPGGAKGSYEQY
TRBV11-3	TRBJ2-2	ASSLEGIAGELF
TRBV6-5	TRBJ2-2	ASKGGENTGELF
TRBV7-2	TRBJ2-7	ASSLEGGREQY